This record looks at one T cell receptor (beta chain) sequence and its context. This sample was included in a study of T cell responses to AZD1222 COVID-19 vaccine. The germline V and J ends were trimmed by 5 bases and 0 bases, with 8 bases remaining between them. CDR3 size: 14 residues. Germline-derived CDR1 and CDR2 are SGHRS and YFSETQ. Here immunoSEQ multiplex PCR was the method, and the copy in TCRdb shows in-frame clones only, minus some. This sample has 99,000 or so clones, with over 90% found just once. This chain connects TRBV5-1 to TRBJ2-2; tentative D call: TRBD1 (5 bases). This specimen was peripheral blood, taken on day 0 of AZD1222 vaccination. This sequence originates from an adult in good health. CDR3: CASRQGPNTGELFF. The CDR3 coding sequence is TGCGCCAGCAGGCAGGGCCCGAACACCGGGGAGCTGTTTTTT.